This TCR beta chain derives from a study of low-dose radiotherapy and immunotherapy resistance in tumors. Study-wide background: The authors gave intravenous cyclophosphamide 200 mg/m2 every two weeks, one day before radiation and immunotherapy.

Per the germline V gene, CDR1 is LNHDA and CDR2 is SQIVND (reference sequence). V was clipped by 4 bases and J by 2 bases, with 12 bases between them. The CDR3 spans 14 residues. The donors' treatment consisted of nivolumab, ipilimumab, aspirin, low-dose cyclophosphamide and low-dose radiotherapy. Alpha- and beta-chain coverage of first-strand cDNA came from TRAV- and TRBV-specific primers. TCRs were put through roughly 19 PCR cycles of amplification with Phusion. A constant-region primer and the V-primer adapter served as the primer pair. mRNA, once isolated, was amplified by in vitro transcription. TCRdb re-analysed the reads in MiXCR, keeping a single row per CDR3 protein. This sample has some 16,000 distinct CDR3 sequences, with 70% found just once.

The clonotype originates from a human donor with advanced metastatic prostate, ovarian, gallbladder or colorectal cancer (not recorded which). This table probably holds off-target reads from a library built for another chain. The V call is TRBV19, the J call TRBJ2-7, with D hard to call. CDR3 protein: CASSNQVMPYEQYF. CDR3 coding DNA: TGTGCCAGTAGTAACCAGGTTATGCCCTACGAGCAGTACTTC.